This T cell receptor (beta chain) is from a study of T cells in Graves' hyperthyroidism and ophthalmopathy. This CDR3 region has 17 residues. Trimming shortened V by 5 bases and J by 1 base, and 20 bases separated the two germline ends. CDR1 SGDLS and CDR2 YYNGEE come from the germline V gene. Amplified TCR beta CDR3 regions came from RNA transcripts. During a first-round RT-PCR of the TCR CDR3, the HTBI primer set was used. In TCRdb, the multiplex PCR reads were re-called with MiXCR into one record per CDR3 protein. The sample lists 450,000 to 650,000 distinct CDR3 sequences; 14% were seen once. Specimen: blood. The TCR originated in a woman aged 18-30 years with Graves' ophthalmopathy. The chain combines TRBV9 with TRBJ2-3; a weak D match, TRBD2 (7 bases). Here the CDR3 reads CASSSKGGSYRTDTQYF. The CDR3, as DNA: TGTGCCAGCAGTAGTAAGGGGGGGAGCTACCGCACAGATACGCAGTATTTT.